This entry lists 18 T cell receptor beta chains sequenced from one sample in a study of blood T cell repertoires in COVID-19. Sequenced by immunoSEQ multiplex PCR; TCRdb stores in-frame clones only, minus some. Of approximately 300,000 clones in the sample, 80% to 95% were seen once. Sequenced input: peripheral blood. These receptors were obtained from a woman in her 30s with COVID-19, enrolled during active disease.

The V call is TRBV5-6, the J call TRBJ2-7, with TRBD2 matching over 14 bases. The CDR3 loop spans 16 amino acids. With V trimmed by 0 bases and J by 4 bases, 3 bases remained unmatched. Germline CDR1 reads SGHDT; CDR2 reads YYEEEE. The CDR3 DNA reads TGTGCCAGCAGCTTGGTCCGACTAGCGGGAGGGTACGAGCAGTACTTC. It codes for CASSLVRLAGGYEQYF.

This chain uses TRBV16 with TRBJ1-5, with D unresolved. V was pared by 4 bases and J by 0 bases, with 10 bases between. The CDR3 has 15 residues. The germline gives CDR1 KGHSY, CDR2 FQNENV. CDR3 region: CASSRAGGSNQPQHF. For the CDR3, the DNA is TGTGCCAGCAGCCGGGCGGGCGGTAGCAATCAGCCCCAGCATTTT.

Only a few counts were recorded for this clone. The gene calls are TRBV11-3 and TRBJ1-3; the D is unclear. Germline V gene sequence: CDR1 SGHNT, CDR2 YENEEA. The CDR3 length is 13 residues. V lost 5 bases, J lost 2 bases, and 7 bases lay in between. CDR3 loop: CASSTGAGNTIYF. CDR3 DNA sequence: TGTGCCAGCAGCACGGGAGCTGGAAACACCATATATTTT.

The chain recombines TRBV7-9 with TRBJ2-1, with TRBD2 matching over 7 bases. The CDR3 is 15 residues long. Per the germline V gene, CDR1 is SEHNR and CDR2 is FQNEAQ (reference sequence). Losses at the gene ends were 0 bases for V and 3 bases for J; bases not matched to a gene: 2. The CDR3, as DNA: TGTGCCAGCAGCTTAGCGGGACTATACTACAATGAGCAGTTCTTC. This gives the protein CASSLAGLYYNEQFF.

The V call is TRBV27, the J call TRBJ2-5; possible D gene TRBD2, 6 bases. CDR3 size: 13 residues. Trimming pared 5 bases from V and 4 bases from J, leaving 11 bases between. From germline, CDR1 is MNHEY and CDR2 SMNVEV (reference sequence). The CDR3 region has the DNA TGTGCCAGCAGTACACTAGCCCGAGAGACCCAGTACTTC. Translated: CASSTLARETQYF.

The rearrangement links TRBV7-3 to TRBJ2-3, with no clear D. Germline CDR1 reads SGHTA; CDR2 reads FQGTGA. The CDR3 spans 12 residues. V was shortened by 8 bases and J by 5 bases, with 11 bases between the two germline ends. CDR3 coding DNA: TGTGCCAGCGCCTCGAGCCGAGATACGCAGTATTTT. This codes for CASASSRDTQYF.

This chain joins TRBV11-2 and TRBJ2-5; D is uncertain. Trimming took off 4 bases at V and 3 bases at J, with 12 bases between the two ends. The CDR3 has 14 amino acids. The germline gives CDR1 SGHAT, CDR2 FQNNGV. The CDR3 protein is CASSSRPREETQYF. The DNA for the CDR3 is TGTGCCAGCAGCTCGAGGCCCCGGGAAGAGACCCAGTACTTC.

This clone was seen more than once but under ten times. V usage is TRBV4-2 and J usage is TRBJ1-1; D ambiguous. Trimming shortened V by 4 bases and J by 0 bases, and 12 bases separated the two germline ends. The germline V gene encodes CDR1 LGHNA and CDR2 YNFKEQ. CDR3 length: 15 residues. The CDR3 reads CASSPEADMNTEAFF. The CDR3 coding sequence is TGTGCCAGCAGCCCGGAGGCAGACATGAACACTGAAGCTTTCTTT.

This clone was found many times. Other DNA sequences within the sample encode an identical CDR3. DNA of the CDR3: TGTGCCAGCAGCTTAGGTTCGGCTGAAGCTTTCTTT. This translates into CASSLGSAEAFF. This chain connects TRBV7-2 to TRBJ1-1; D gene uncertain. In germline, CDR1 is SGHTA, CDR2 FQGNSA. The CDR3 is made up of 12 amino acids. V was trimmed by 1 base and J by 6 bases, leaving 6 bases between them.

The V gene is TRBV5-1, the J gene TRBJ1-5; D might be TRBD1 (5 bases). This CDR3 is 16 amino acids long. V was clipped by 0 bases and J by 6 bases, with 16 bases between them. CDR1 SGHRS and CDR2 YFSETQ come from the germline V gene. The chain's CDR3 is CASSLAQAGLVQPQHF. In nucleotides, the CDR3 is TGCGCCAGCAGCTTGGCCCAGGCAGGGTTGGTTCAGCCCCAGCATTTT.

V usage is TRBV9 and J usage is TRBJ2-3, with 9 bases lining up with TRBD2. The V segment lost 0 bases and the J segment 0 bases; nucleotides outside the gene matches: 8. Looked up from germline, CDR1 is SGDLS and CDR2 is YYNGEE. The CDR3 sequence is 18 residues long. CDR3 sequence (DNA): TGTGCCAGCAGCGTAGGAGGGTCTAGCGGGGCTAGCACAGATACGCAGTATTTT. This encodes CASSVGGSSGASTDTQYF. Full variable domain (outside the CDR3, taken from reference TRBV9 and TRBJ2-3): DSGVTQTPKHLITATGQRVTLRCSPRSGDLSVYWYQQSLDQGLQFLIQYYNGEERAKGNILERFSAQQFPDLHSELNLSSLELGDSALYFCASSVGGSSGASTDTQYFGPGTRLTVL.

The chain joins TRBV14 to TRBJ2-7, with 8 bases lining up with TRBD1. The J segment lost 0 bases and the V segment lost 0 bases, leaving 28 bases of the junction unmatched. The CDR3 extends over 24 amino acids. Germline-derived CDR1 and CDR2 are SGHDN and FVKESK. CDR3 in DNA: TGTGCCAGCAGCCAAGACTCCAGACAGGGGCGGACTACCACAACAACCTACAGCTCCTACGAGCAGTACTTC. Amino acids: CASSQDSRQGRTTTTTYSSYEQYF. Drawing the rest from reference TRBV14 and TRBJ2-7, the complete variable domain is EAGVTQFPSHSVIEKGQTVTLRCDPISGHDNLYWYRRVMGKEIKFLLHFVKESKQDESGMPNNRFLAERTGGTYSTLKVQPAELEDSGVYFCASSQDSRQGRTTTTTYSSYEQYFGPGTRLTVT.

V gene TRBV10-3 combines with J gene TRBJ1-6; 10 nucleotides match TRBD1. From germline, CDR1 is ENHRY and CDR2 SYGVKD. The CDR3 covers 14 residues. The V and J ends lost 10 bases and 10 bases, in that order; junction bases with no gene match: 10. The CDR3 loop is CATRPGQGESPLHF. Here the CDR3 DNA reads TGTGCCACCCGCCCCGGACAGGGGGAGTCACCCCTCCACTTT.

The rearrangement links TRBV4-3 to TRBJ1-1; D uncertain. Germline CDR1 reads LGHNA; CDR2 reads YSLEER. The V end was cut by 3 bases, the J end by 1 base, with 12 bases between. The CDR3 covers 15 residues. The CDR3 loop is CASSHILQENTEAFF. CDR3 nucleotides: TGCGCCAGCAGCCACATACTACAAGAGAACACTGAAGCTTTCTTT.

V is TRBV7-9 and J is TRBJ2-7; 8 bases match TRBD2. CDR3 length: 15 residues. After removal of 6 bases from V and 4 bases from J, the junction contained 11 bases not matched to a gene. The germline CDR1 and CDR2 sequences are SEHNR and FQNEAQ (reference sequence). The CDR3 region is CASSLRGGAWYEQYF. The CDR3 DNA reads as TGTGCCAGCAGTCTCCGGGGGGGCGCTTGGTACGAGCAGTACTTC.

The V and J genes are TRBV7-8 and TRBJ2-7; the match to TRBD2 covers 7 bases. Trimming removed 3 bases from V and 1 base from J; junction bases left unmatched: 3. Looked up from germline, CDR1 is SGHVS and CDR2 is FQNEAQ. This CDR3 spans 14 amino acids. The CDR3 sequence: CASSFGGMSYEQYF. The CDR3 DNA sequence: TGTGCCAGCAGCTTCGGGGGGATGTCCTACGAGCAGTACTTC.

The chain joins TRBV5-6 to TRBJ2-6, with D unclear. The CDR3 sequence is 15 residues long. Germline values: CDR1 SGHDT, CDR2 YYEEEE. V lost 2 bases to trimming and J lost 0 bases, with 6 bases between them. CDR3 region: CASSLERSGANVLTF. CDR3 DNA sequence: TGTGCCAGCAGCTTAGAGCGCTCTGGGGCCAACGTCCTGACTTTC.

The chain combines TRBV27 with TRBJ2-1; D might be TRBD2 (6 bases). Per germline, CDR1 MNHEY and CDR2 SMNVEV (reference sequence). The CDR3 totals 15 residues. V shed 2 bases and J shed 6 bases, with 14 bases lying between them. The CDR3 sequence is CASSLRTGAGNEQFF. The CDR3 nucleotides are TGTGCCAGCAGTTTACGGACGGGAGCCGGCAATGAGCAGTTCTTC.